This entry describes one T cell receptor beta chain. Its specificity is not known. TCRdb re-called the 5' RACE reads and gives one entry per CDR3 protein, without DNA. The sample shows almost 450,000 distinct CDR3 sequences, and 7.3% sits with its ten largest clones. These data originate in a study of T cells expressing NK-cell markers. For the study at large: The study drew TCR beta repertoires from sorted CD3+CD56+NKG2C+, CD3+CD56+NKG2C- and CD3+CD56-NKG2C+ T cells. Study conclusions and caveats: The leading position in the CD3+CD56-NKG2C+ fraction of a handful of donors also went to these clonotypes.

This CDR3 is built from 15 residues. Germline CDR1 and CDR2: LGHNA and YNFKEQ. Source material: blood T cells: a sorted CD56 or NKG2C T cell subset, CD4+ or CD8+ T cells, or bulk PBMC T cells (not recorded which). The V call is TRBV4-2, the J call TRBJ2-2. This receptor was identified in a woman between 18 and 75 years old in good health. The CDR3 region is CASSQGFSLAGELFF.